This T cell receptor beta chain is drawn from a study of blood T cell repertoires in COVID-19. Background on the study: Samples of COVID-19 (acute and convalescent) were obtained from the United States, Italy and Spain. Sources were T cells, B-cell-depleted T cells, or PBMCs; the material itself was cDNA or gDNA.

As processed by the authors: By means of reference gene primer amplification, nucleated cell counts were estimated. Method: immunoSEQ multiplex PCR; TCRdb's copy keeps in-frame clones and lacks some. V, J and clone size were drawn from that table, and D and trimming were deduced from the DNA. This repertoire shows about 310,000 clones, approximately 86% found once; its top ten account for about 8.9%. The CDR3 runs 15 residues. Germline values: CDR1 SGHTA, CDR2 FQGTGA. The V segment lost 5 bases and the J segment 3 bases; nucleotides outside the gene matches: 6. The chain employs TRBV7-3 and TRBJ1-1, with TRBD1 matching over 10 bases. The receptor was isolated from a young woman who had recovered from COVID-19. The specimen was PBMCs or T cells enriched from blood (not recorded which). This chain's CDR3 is CASSIDRGRDTEAFF. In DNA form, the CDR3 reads TGTGCCAGCAGCATCGACAGGGGGCGAGACACTGAAGCTTTCTTT.